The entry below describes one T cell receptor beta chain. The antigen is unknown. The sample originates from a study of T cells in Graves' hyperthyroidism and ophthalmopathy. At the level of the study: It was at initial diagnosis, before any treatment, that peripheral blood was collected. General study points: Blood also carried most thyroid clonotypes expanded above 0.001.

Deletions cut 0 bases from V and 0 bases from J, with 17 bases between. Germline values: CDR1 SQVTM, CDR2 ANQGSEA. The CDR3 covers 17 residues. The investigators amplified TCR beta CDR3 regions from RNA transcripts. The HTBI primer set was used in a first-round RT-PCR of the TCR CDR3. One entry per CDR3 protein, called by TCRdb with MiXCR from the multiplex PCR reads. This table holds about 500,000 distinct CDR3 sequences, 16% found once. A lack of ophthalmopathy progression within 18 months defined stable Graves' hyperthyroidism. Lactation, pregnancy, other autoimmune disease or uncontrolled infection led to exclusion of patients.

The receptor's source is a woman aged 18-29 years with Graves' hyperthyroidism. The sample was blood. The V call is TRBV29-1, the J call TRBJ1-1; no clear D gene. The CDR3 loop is CSVEDSGSESMNTEAFF. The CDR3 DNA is TGCAGCGTTGAAGATTCCGGGTCGGAGAGTATGAACACTGAAGCTTTCTTT.